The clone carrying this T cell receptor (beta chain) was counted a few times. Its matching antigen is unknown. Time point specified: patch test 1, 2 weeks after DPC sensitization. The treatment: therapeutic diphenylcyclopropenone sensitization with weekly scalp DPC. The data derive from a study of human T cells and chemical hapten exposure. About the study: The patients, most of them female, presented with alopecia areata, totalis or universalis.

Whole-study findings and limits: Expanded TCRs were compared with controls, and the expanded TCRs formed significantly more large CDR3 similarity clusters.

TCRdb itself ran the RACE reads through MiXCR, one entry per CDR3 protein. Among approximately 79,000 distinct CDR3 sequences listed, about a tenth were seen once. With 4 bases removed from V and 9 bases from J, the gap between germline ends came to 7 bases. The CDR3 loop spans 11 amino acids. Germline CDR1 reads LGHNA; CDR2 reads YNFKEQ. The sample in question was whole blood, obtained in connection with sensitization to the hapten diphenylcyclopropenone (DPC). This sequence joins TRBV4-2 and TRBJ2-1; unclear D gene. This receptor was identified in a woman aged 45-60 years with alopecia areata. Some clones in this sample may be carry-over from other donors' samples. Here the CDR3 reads CASSRSSEQFF. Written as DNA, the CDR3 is TGTGCCAGCAGCCGATCAAGTGAGCAGTTCTTC.